A selection of T cell receptor beta chains follows, all from one sample in a study of cytomegalovirus exposure and HLA in healthy donors. Here immunoSEQ multiplex PCR was the method, and the copy in TCRdb shows in-frame clones only, minus some. The table lists about 40,000 clones. Material for sequencing was PBMCs. These receptors all stem from a man aged 40-49 years in good health and CMV-seropositive. Each CDR3 is given with its conserved first and last residue. The D gene is left open where the match is weak.

d_call j_call cdr3_length v_call cdr3_nt cdr3_aa
NA TRBJ2-3 14 TRBV11-3 TGTGCCAGCAGCATATACAGGGGCACAGATACGCAGTATTTT CASSIYRGTDTQYF
TRBD1 TRBJ1-5 15 TRBV6-1 TGTGCCAGCGGACAGGGGGCGAATGGCAATCAGCCCCAGCATTTT CASGQGANGNQPQHF
TRBD2 TRBJ2-1 10 TRBV29-1 TGCAGCACCGGGGGGAATGAGCAGTTCTTC CSTGGNEQFF
NA TRBJ2-7 13 TRBV6-6 TGTGCCAGCAGTTACTCGAAGGGGCGCGAGCAGTACTTC CASSYSKGREQYF
NA TRBJ2-1 16 TRBV28 TGTGCCAGCAGTGGCAGGGGACCACTCTCCTACAATGAGCAGTTCTTC CASSGRGPLSYNEQFF
NA TRBJ2-5 14 TRBV11-2 TGTGCCAGCAGCTTAGATCCCGTCCAAGAGACCCAGTACTTC CASSLDPVQETQYF
TRBD1 TRBJ2-7 14 TRBV28 TGTGCCAGCAGTTCGGGACAGATGCCCTACGAGCAGTACTTC CASSSGQMPYEQYF
TRBD1 TRBJ1-4 15 TRBV19 TGTGCCAGTAGTATCCGGACAGGGCTCAATGAAAAACTGTTTTTT CASSIRTGLNEKLFF
NA TRBJ2-1 19 TRBV10-3 TGTGCCATCAGTGACCTCGTAGGAGCGGGCCGACCCGGCTACAATGAGCAGTTCTTC CAISDLVGAGRPGYNEQFF
TRBD1 TRBJ1-4 17 TRBV19 TGTGCCAGTAGTATACAGGGGGCGTTGGTCCCTAATGAAAAACTGTTTTTT CASSIQGALVPNEKLFF
NA TRBJ2-3 16 TRBV21-1 TGTGCCAGTAGCAACGGGACTAGCGGGAGGACAGATACGCAGTATTTT CASSNGTSGRTDTQYF
TRBD1 TRBJ1-5 15 TRBV5-8 TGTGCCAGCAGCAGGACAGGTTTCAGCAATCAGCCCCAGCATTTT CASSRTGFSNQPQHF
TRBD1 TRBJ1-2 15 TRBV27 TGTGCCAGCAGTTCCCCCCTCGGGACAGCTCATGGCTACACCTTC CASSSPLGTAHGYTF
NA TRBJ1-2 14 TRBV6-1 TGTGCCAGCAGCCTGACAGGTACTAACTATGGCTACACCTTC CASSLTGTNYGYTF
TRBD1 TRBJ1-5 15 TRBV7-3 TGTGCCAGCAGCCGGACAGGGACTGGTGACCAGCCCCAGCATTTT CASSRTGTGDQPQHF
TRBD1 TRBJ2-1 13 TRBV18 TGTGCCAACGAGGGACAGGGGGGCGATGAGCAGTTCTTC CANEGQGGDEQFF
TRBD1 TRBJ2-7 14 TRBV7-9 TGTGCCAGCAGCTCGGGACAGGCGACCTACGAGCAGTACTTC CASSSGQATYEQYF
TRBD1 TRBJ1-2 13 TRBV7-3 TGTGCCAGCAGCTTCGGGACAGGGGTCGGCTACACCTTC CASSFGTGVGYTF
NA TRBJ2-5 14 TRBV13 TGTGCCAGCAGCTTAGTATACCCAGGGGAGACCCAGTACTTC CASSLVYPGETQYF
NA TRBJ2-2 15 TRBV12-1 TGTGCCAGCAGCTTTAGGGGGCAGGACACCGGGGAGCTGTTTTTT CASSFRGQDTGELFF
NA TRBJ2-3 13 TRBV19 TGTGCCAGTAGCCATCTCAGGATGGATACGCAGTATTTT CASSHLRMDTQYF
NA TRBJ2-5 14 TRBV7-7 TGTGCTAGCAGCTTAGGATTGACAGCAGAGACCCAGTACTTC CASSLGLTAETQYF
NA TRBJ2-3 15 TRBV6-6 TGTGCCAGCAGCCCCTCCCGGGAGCCCGTCGGGACGCAGTATTTT CASSPSREPVGTQYF
NA TRBJ2-6 15 TRBV13 TGTGCCAGCCAAGGTGGGGGCGCTGGGGCCAACGTCCTGACTTTC CASQGGGAGANVLTF
TRBD2 TRBJ2-3 17 TRBV18 TGTGCCAGCTCACCAGCATGGACTAGCGGGGGGGTAGATACGCAGTATTTT CASSPAWTSGGVDTQYF
TRBD2 TRBJ2-7 15 TRBV5-1 TGCGCCAGCAGCTTGGAGGGGCTCACGGGGGGCGAGCAGTACTTC CASSLEGLTGGEQYF
TRBD2 TRBJ2-3 16 TRBV19 TGTGCCAGTAGTATTCCTAGCGGGAGGGCGTGGGATACGCAGTATTTT CASSIPSGRAWDTQYF
TRBD2 TRBJ2-5 20 TRBV15 TGTGCCACCAGCTCCAGAGGAGTAGCGGGAGGGTTCGGGTTTTTGGAGACCCAGTACTTC CATSSRGVAGGFGFLETQYF
NA TRBJ2-5 13 TRBV9 TGTGCCAGCAGGCGGACACTTCAAGAGACCCAGTACTTC CASRRTLQETQYF
TRBD1 TRBJ2-4 14 TRBV6-6 TGTGCCAGCACTTCAAGGGGGCGCAAAAACATTCAGTACTTC CASTSRGRKNIQYF
NA TRBJ1-3 18 TRBV5-5 TGTGCCAGCAGCTTGGAAGGTGCGCGCAGGGATTGGGGAAACACCATATATTTT CASSLEGARRDWGNTIYF
NA TRBJ2-7 14 TRBV5-1 TGCGCCAGCAGCTTGGACCCAGGGATCTACGAGCAGTACTTC CASSLDPGIYEQYF
NA TRBJ1-1 13 TRBV6-5 TGTGCCACGAAAAAGACGGGGAACACTGAAGCTTTCTTT CATKKTGNTEAFF
NA TRBJ2-7 14 TRBV10-3 TGTGCCATCAGCAACACAACAGGAACCTACGAGCAGTACTTC CAISNTTGTYEQYF
TRBD1 TRBJ2-7 13 TRBV7-7 TGTGCTAGCAGCCCGACAGGGTCCTACGAGCAGTACTTC CASSPTGSYEQYF
NA TRBJ1-1 13 TRBV6-1 TGTGCCAGCAGTACTACTAGCAACACTGAAGCTTTCTTT CASSTTSNTEAFF
TRBD1 TRBJ2-7 17 TRBV11-3 TGTGCCAGCAGACAAGCGCCGGGACAGAGCTACCCCTGGGAGCAGTACTTC CASRQAPGQSYPWEQYF
NA TRBJ1-2 12 TRBV30 TGTGCCTGGAGTCGACAGACACGGGGCTACACCTTC CAWSRQTRGYTF
NA TRBJ2-7 13 TRBV9 TGTGCCAGCCCTCAACAGGGTCCCTACGAGCAGTACTTC CASPQQGPYEQYF
NA TRBJ2-1 12 TRBV7-9 TGTGCCAGCAGGAAACTAGTAAATGAGCAGTTCTTC CASRKLVNEQFF